This T cell receptor beta chain was sequenced in a study of CD4 and CD8 cells across lung adenocarcinoma regions. Samples came from patients with localized non-small cell lung adenocarcinoma. Germline-derived CDR1 and CDR2 are LGHDT and YNNKEL (reference sequence). The CDR3 is made up of 12 amino acids. TCRdb ran MiXCR on the PCR reads and lists one entry per CDR3 protein. The data show about 20,000 distinct CDR3 sequences, roughly 50% seen once. This sequence was found in a female donor with lung adenocarcinoma. The CD4 and CD8 labels of this study may be unreliable. The sample taken for sequencing was CD8+ T cells from the center of a lung tumor. The chain carries TRBV3-1 and TRBJ2-5; D gene unclear. The last part of the DNA fits TRBJ2-1 better; the J call may be wrong. The CDR3 DNA is TGTGCCAGCAGCCAAGACAGGAATGAGCAGTTCTTC. It specifies CASSQDRNEQFF.